The 26 T cell receptor beta chains reported below all come from one sample, sequenced in a study of T cell repertoires in ileal Crohn's disease. Only in-frame clones appear in the TCRdb table, and some are missing; sequencing was by immunoSEQ multiplex PCR. The data show about 13,000 clones, approximately 78% seen once. The time point was: neoterminal ileum biopsy at postoperative endoscopy, about 6 months after surgery. Sequenced sample: ileal tissue. The receptors shown here come from an adult with Crohn's disease.

The V gene is TRBV28, the J gene TRBJ1-5, with 9 nucleotides matching TRBD1. Trimming cost V 3 bases and J 5 bases; bases outside gene matches: 8. Germline CDR1 reads MDHEN; CDR2 reads SYDVKM. This CDR3 region has 16 residues. CDR3 in amino acids: CASSFPSGQGHQPQHF. In DNA form, the CDR3 reads TGTGCCAGCAGTTTTCCTTCGGGACAGGGCCATCAGCCCCAGCATTTT.

CDR3 in DNA: TGTGCCATCAGTGATCCTAGAATTAGTTACAATGAGCAGTTCTTC. It translates to CAISDPRISYNEQFF. V usage is TRBV10-3 and J usage is TRBJ2-1; D gene ambiguous. Trimming pared 3 bases from V and 4 bases from J, leaving 13 bases between. Germline CDR1 ENHRY, CDR2 SYGVKD. CDR3 length: 15 residues.

The CDR3 DNA reads as TGTGCCAGCAGTGAAAGGGGGGACAGGAACTATGGCTACACCTTC. Translating gives CASSERGDRNYGYTF. The chain couples TRBV6-1 to TRBJ1-2; 8 positions agree with TRBD1. This CDR3 is built from 15 residues. Germline CDR1 and CDR2: MNHNS and SASEGT. J lost 2 bases, V lost 2 bases, and 4 bases had no gene match.

The gene calls are TRBV7-8 and TRBJ1-2; a weak D match, TRBD1 (6 bases). The CDR3 length is 16 residues. V lost 3 bases and J 8 bases, leaving 22 bases between the germline ends. Germline loops: CDR1 SGHVS, CDR2 FQNEAQ. CDR3 residues: CASSLGTRGGLSGYTF. For the CDR3, the DNA is TGTGCCAGCAGCTTGGGGACAAGAGGTGGTCTGAGCGGCTACACCTTC.

This chain joins TRBV15 and TRBJ1-5; D is possibly TRBD1 (5 bases). CDR3 size: 15 residues. The V end lost 5 bases, the J end lost 4 bases, and 15 bases lay between the germline ends. In germline, CDR1 is LNHNV, CDR2 YYDKDF (reference sequence). Written as DNA, the CDR3 is TGTGCCACCAGCCAGCAGATAGACAGAAATCAGCCCCAGCATTTT. This codes for CATSQQIDRNQPQHF.

The rearrangement links TRBV25-1 to TRBJ1-4, with 7 bases that match TRBD1. V lost 3 bases, J lost 0 bases, and 7 bases stayed unmatched. Germline lookup yields CDR1 MGHDK and CDR2 SYGVNS. This CDR3 region has 17 residues. This chain's CDR3 is CASSDSRTGATNEKLFF. CDR3 nucleotide sequence: TGTGCCAGCAGTGACTCTCGTACAGGGGCAACTAATGAAAAACTGTTTTTT.

V gene TRBV11-2 combines with J gene TRBJ2-7; D is perhaps TRBD2 (5 bases). Germline values: CDR1 SGHAT, CDR2 FQNNGV. The CDR3 extends over 14 amino acids. Trimming removed 2 bases from V and 4 bases from J, with 12 bases in between. The CDR3, as DNA: TGTGCCAGCAGCTTACATAGCGAGAAATACGAGCAGTACTTC. This codes for CASSLHSEKYEQYF.

This clone has a single count. V usage is TRBV5-1 and J usage is TRBJ2-7, with 10 bases aligning to TRBD1. Germline trimming cut 5 bases from V and 4 bases from J; bases unmatched to any gene: 3. This CDR3 has 13 amino acids. Germline-derived CDR1 and CDR2 are SGHRS and YFSETQ. The CDR3 loop is CASRTGGGYEQYF. The DNA of the CDR3 is TGCGCCAGCAGGACAGGGGGCGGATACGAGCAGTACTTC.

This clone was found once. The chain recombines TRBV11-2 with TRBJ2-5, with 8 bases identical to TRBD1. The CDR3 runs to 16 residues. Germline CDR1 reads SGHAT; CDR2 reads FQNNGV. V gave up 2 bases and J gave up 5 bases; unmatched junction bases: 10. DNA of the CDR3: TGTGCCAGCAGCTTACAGGGACAGGTCCTAGGGGAGACCCAGTACTTC. Protein: CASSLQGQVLGETQYF.

The chain has TRBV6-4 and TRBJ2-3, with TRBD2 matching over 11 bases. V lost 6 bases and J lost 4; bases outside the gene matches: 6. The CDR3 length is 15 residues. Germline V gene data show CDR1 as MRHNA and CDR2 as SNTAGT. The CDR3 is CASSELAGEADTQYF. The CDR3 region has the DNA TGTGCCAGCAGCGAACTAGCGGGGGAGGCAGATACGCAGTATTTT.

CDR3 loop: CASSLGRSFGAFF. In nucleotides, the CDR3 is TGTGCCAGCAGCTTAGGGCGCTCCTTCGGGGCTTTCTTT. This chain joins TRBV7-6 and TRBJ1-1, with unresolved D. The V and J ends lost 1 base and 11 bases respectively, with 14 bases between them. The CDR3 has 13 amino acids. Germline V CDR1 and CDR2: SGHVS, FNYEAQ.

V and J are TRBV25-1 and TRBJ1-1, with 7 positions matching TRBD1. The CDR3 is made up of 14 amino acids. V lost 4 bases, J lost 3 bases, and 5 bases stayed unmatched. Germline lookup yields CDR1 MGHDK and CDR2 SYGVNS. The CDR3 loop is CASSGQGRDTEAFF. The CDR3 DNA is TGTGCCAGCAGTGGACAGGGTAGGGACACTGAAGCTTTCTTT.

CDR3 in amino acids: CASSGTTGKTNEKLFF. The CDR3 DNA reads as TGTGCCAGCAGCGGAACTACAGGGAAAACTAATGAAAAACTGTTTTTT. V gene TRBV7-9 combines with J gene TRBJ1-4; tentative D call: TRBD1 (6 bases). V gave up 5 bases and J gave up 1 base, with 14 bases separating them. The CDR3 consists of 16 residues. Looked up from germline, CDR1 is SEHNR and CDR2 is FQNEAQ (reference sequence).

The rearrangement links TRBV6-4 to TRBJ2-1; no firm D call. The CDR3 contains 13 residues. Trimming stripped 5 bases from V and 6 bases from J, with 11 bases between. Germline V CDR1 and CDR2: MRHNA, SNTAGT. CDR3 sequence reads: CASSRSETNEQFF. The CDR3 DNA reads as TGTGCCAGCAGTCGCAGCGAAACCAATGAGCAGTTCTTC.

This clone is classed as medium-sized. The rearrangement links TRBV6-5 to TRBJ1-1, with D perhaps matching TRBD1 (5 bases). This CDR3 has 15 amino acids. Germline V gene data show CDR1 as MNHEY and CDR2 as SVGAGI. V lost 4 bases and J lost 7, with 19 bases in between. CDR3: CASSSRRRGRVEAFF. As DNA, the CDR3 is TGTGCCAGCAGTTCCCGGAGGAGGGGAAGAGTTGAAGCTTTCTTT.

V gene TRBV6-5 combines with J gene TRBJ1-1; tentatively, D is TRBD1 (5 bases). In germline, CDR1 is MNHEY, CDR2 SVGAGI. With 7 bases removed from V and 0 bases from J, the gap between germline ends came to 12 bases. CDR3 length: 14 amino acids. Written as DNA, the CDR3 is TGTGCCAGCACCCCAGGGCGCATGAACACTGAAGCTTTCTTT. It encodes CASTPGRMNTEAFF.

The rearrangement joins TRBV27 to TRBJ2-7; 11 nucleotides agree with TRBD2. This CDR3 comprises 17 residues. V shed 6 bases, J shed 4 bases, and the junction held 14 bases outside the gene matches. The germline V gene has CDR1 MNHEY and CDR2 SMNVEV (reference sequence). The DNA for the CDR3 is TGTGCCAGCAGCCGCGGGACTAGCGGTACTTACATATACGAGCAGTACTTC. It is translated as CASSRGTSGTYIYEQYF.

This chain joins TRBV10-3 and TRBJ2-7; the D gene is possibly TRBD1 (6 bases). CDR1 is ENHRY, CDR2 SYGVKD, per germline. CDR3 length: 13 residues. V gave up 7 bases and J gave up 2 bases, with 12 bases separating them. CDR3 in amino acids: CAIMGDTAYEQYF. In DNA, the CDR3 is TGTGCCATCATGGGGGACACCGCCTACGAGCAGTACTTC.

This rearrangement joins TRBV29-1 to TRBJ1-1; maybe TRBD1 (5 bases). Germline values: CDR1 SQVTM, CDR2 ANQGSEA. There are 12 residues in the CDR3. V lost 4 bases to trimming and J lost 1 base, with 7 bases between them. The CDR3 loop reads CSVGQTNTEAFF. CDR3 sequence (DNA): TGCAGCGTTGGACAGACGAACACTGAAGCTTTCTTT.

The chain links TRBV9 to TRBJ2-3; 8 bases align to TRBD2. The CDR3 consists of 17 residues. Trimming removed 0 bases from V and 3 bases from J; junction bases left unmatched: 9. Germline CDR1 and CDR2: SGDLS and YYNGEE. The CDR3 reads CASSVGDSGVGTDTQYF. In nucleotides, the CDR3 is TGTGCCAGCAGCGTAGGAGATAGCGGGGTAGGTACAGATACGCAGTATTTT.

The chain carries TRBV9 and TRBJ2-3, with 13 bases identical to TRBD2. The CDR3 is 20 residues long. Germline values: CDR1 SGDLS, CDR2 YYNGEE. After removal of 4 bases from V and 1 base from J, the junction contained 15 bases not matched to a gene. CDR3: CASSHRHLGTSGTGTDTQYF. CDR3 nucleotides: TGTGCCAGCAGCCACCGACACCTAGGGACTAGCGGGACCGGCACAGATACGCAGTATTTT.

The chain carries TRBV29-1 and TRBJ1-6, with 7 bases aligning to TRBD1. CDR1 SQVTM and CDR2 ANQGSEA come from the germline V gene. The CDR3 totals 14 residues. After removal of 5 bases from V and 5 bases from J, the junction contained 6 bases not matched to a gene. CDR3 nucleotide sequence: TGCAGCGTTAAATCAGGGGGAAATAATTCACCCCTCCACTTT. Protein sequence: CSVKSGGNNSPLHF.

The chain combines TRBV18 with TRBJ1-1; D unresolved. The V and J ends lost 5 bases and 6 bases respectively, with 10 bases between them. In germline, CDR1 is KGHSH, CDR2 LQKENI. The CDR3 has 12 amino acids. The CDR3 protein is CASSATYAEAFF. The CDR3 bases are TGTGCCAGCTCAGCTACCTATGCTGAAGCTTTCTTT.

This clone was found once. The chain uses TRBV5-4 and TRBJ1-2; 7 bases align to TRBD1. Germline V gene sequence: CDR1 SGHNT, CDR2 YYREEE (reference sequence). The CDR3 has 14 residues. The trim removed 4 bases at V and 0 bases at J, leaving 3 bases unmatched. CDR3 sequence reads: CASSPGTANYGYTF. The CDR3 DNA is TGTGCCAGCAGCCCCGGGACAGCTAACTATGGCTACACCTTC. The complete variable domain, with remaining parts taken from reference TRBV5-4 and TRBJ1-2, reads ETGVTQSPTHLIKTRGQQVTLRCSSQSGHNTVSWYQQALGQGPQFIFQYYREEENGRGNFPPRFSGLQFPNYSSELNVNALELDDSALYLCASSPGTANYGYTFGSGTRLTVV.

The chain uses TRBV2 and TRBJ2-7; 13 bases align to TRBD2. The CDR3 loop spans 15 amino acids. Losses at the gene ends were 7 bases for V and 9 bases for J; bases not matched to a gene: 12. CDR1 and CDR2 (germline): SNHLY, FYNNEI. The CDR3: CASIRPGLAGTGQYF. CDR3 in DNA: TGTGCCAGCATCCGACCGGGACTAGCGGGAACCGGGCAGTACTTC.

The V gene is TRBV9, the J gene TRBJ2-2; no definite D call. With 4 bases removed from V and 1 base from J, the gap between germline ends came to 8 bases. CDR3 length: 14 amino acids. Germline CDR1 SGDLS, CDR2 YYNGEE. The CDR3 nucleotides read TGTGCCAGCAGCTCGCCTATGAACACCGGGGAGCTGTTTTTT. It is translated as CASSSPMNTGELFF.